The rows below give T cell receptor beta chains drawn from one sample of a study of T cells in localized non-small cell lung cancer. Repertoires were generated with immunoSEQ multiplex PCR, while TCRdb's copy carries only in-frame clones and drops some. The sample lists about 31,000 clones, roughly 87% occurring once. The specimen was peripheral blood mononuclear cells, collected before any cancer treatment. The receptors were gathered from a woman between 35 and 75 years old with stage III lung adenocarcinoma. Each CDR3 is given with its conserved first and last residue. The D gene is left open where the match is weak. Size is stated for part of the rows, as once, few or many counts, or as a class when the clone is expanded.

16	.	.	TRBV9	TRBJ2-1	CASSVAGGRVGNEQFF	TGTGCCAGCAGCGTAGCTGGGGGCAGGGTAGGGAATGAGCAGTTCTTC
16	.	.	TRBV18	TRBJ2-2	CASSRGDRRNTGELFF	TGTGCCAGCTCACGGGGAGACAGGAGGAACACCGGGGAGCTGTTTTTT
17	TRBD2	.	TRBV2	TRBJ2-1	CASSATWTSGSYNEQFF	TGTGCCAGCAGTGCAACTTGGACTAGCGGGAGTTACAATGAGCAGTTCTTC
16	.	.	TRBV2	TRBJ1-2	CASSGRKGRAPYGYTF	TGTGCCAGCAGTGGTCGAAAGGGGCGTGCACCCTATGGCTACACCTTC
12	.	.	TRBV6-1	TRBJ2-3	CASRKSGDTQYF	TGTGCCAGCAGGAAGTCGGGGGATACGCAGTATTTT
13	TRBD1	.	TRBV5-1	TRBJ2-3	CASSLGGQGAMDF	TGCGCCAGCAGCTTGGGGGGACAGGGGGCAATGGATTTT
15	TRBD2	.	TRBV9	TRBJ2-3	CASSVDGRSTDTQYF	TGTGCCAGCAGCGTAGACGGGAGGAGCACAGATACGCAGTATTTT
14	.	.	TRBV7-3	TRBJ2-5	CASSLTGKGETQYF	TGTGCCAGCAGCTTAACGGGGAAGGGAGAGACCCAGTACTTC
15	.	.	TRBV11-3	TRBJ1-1	CASSGQTGVDTEAFF	TGTGCCAGCAGCGGCCAGACGGGGGTTGACACTGAAGCTTTCTTT
14	TRBD1	.	TRBV19	TRBJ1-1	CASSSQGAGTEAFF	TGTGCCAGTAGTAGTCAGGGGGCCGGCACTGAAGCTTTCTTT
14	.	.	TRBV28	TRBJ2-3	CASSLVGGSDTQYF	TGTGCCAGCAGTTTAGTGGGCGGGTCCGATACGCAGTATTTT
15	TRBD1	few	TRBV15	TRBJ2-1	CATSSGQGDASEQFF	TGTGCCACCAGTTCCGGACAGGGTGATGCGAGTGAGCAGTTCTTC
16	.	.	TRBV29-1	TRBJ2-7	CSVEASSGESYYEQYF	TGCAGCGTTGAAGCATCCTCCGGAGAGAGTTACTACGAGCAGTACTTC